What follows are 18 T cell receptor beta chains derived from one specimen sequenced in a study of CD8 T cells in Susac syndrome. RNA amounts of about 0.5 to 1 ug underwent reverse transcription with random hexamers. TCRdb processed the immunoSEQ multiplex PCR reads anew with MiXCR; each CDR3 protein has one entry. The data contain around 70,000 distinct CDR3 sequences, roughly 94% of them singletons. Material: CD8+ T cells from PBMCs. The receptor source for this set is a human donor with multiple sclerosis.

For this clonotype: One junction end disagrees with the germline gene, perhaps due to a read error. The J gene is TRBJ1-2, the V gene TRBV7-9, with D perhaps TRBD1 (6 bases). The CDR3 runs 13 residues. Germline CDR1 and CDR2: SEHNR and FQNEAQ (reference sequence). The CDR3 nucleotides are TGTGCCAGCAGCTTAGGGGGGCAGAATGGCAACACCTTC. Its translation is CASSLGGQNGNTF.

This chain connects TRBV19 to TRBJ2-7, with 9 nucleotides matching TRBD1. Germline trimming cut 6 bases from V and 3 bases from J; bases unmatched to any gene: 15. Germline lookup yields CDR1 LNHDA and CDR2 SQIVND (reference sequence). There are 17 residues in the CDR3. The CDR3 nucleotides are TGTGCCAGTAGAACCGGGACAGGGCCCTCCCGCTTCTACGAGCAGTACTTC. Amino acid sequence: CASRTGTGPSRFYEQYF.

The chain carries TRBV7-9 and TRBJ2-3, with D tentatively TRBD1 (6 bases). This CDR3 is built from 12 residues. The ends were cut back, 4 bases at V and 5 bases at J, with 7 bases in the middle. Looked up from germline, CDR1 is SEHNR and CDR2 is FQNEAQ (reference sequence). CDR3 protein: CASSWGQDTQYF. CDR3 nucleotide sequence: TGTGCCAGCAGCTGGGGACAAGATACGCAGTATTTT.

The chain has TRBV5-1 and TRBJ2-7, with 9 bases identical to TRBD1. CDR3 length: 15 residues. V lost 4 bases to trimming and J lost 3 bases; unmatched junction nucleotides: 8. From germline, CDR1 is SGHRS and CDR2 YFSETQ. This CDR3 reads CASSPTGTGNYEQYF. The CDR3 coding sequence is TGCGCCAGCAGCCCGACCGGGACAGGGAACTACGAGCAGTACTTC.

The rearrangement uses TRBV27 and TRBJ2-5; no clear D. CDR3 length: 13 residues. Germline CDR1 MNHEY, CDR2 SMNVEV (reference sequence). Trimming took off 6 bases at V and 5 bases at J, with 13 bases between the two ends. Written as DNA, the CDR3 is TGTGCCAGCAGCTCTACGGCCGGGGAGACCCAGTACTTC. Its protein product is CASSSTAGETQYF.

The CDR3: CASSFSTDTEAFF. Here the CDR3 DNA reads TGTGCCAGCAGTTTTTCTACAGACACTGAAGCTTTCTTT. The chain couples TRBV27 to TRBJ1-1; D is ambiguous. CDR3 length: 13 residues. Trimming took 3 bases from V and 3 from J, leaving 8 bases between them. Germline V gene lookup returns CDR1 MNHEY and CDR2 SMNVEV (reference sequence).

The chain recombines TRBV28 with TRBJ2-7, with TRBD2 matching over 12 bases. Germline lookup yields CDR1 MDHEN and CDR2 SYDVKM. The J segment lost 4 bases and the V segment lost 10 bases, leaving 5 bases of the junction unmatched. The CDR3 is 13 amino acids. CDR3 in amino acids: CAIRTSGEYEQYF. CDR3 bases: TGTGCCATCCGGACTAGCGGGGAATACGAGCAGTACTTC.

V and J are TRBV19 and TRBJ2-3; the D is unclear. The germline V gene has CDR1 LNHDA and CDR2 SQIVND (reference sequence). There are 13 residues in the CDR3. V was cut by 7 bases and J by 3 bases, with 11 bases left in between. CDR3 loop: CASTLTLTDTQYF. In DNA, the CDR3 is TGTGCCAGTACCCTGACCCTAACAGATACGCAGTATTTT.

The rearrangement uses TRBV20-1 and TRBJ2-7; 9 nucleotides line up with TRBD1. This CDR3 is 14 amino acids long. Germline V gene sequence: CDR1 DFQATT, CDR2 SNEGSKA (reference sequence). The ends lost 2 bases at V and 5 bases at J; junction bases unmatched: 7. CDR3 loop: CSARLPDRGNEQYF. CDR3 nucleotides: TGCAGTGCTAGACTCCCAGACAGGGGGAACGAGCAGTACTTC.

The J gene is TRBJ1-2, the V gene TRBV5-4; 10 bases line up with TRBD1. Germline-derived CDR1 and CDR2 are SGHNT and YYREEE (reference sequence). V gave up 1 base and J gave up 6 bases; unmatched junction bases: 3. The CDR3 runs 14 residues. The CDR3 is CASSLKGQGNGYTF. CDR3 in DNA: TGTGCCAGCAGCTTGAAGGGACAGGGGAATGGCTACACCTTC.

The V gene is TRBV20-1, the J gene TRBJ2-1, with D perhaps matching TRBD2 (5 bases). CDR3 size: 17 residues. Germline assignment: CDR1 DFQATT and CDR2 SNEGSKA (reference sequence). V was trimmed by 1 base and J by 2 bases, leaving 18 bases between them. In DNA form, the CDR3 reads TGCAGTGCTAGAGGTGAGGGCGGTTCAACGCCCTACAATGAGCAGTTCTTC. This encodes CSARGEGGSTPYNEQFF.

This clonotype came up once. The DNA for the CDR3 is TGTGCCAGCGGCATCGACGCCTACAATGAGCAGTTCTTC. Protein sequence: CASGIDAYNEQFF. The rearrangement joins TRBV14 to TRBJ2-1; D gene uncertain. This CDR3 is 13 amino acids long. Germline CDR1 and CDR2: SGHDN and FVKESK. V was clipped by 8 bases and J by 2 bases, with 10 bases between them.

The chain's CDR3 is CASSDGTGGYNEQFF. The CDR3 DNA follows: TGTGCCAGCAGTGATGGGACAGGGGGCTACAATGAGCAGTTCTTC. This chain connects TRBV27 to TRBJ2-1; TRBD1 agrees at 11 bases. The junction had 3 bases not matched to a gene; V was cut back by 5 bases and J by 3 bases. This CDR3 spans 15 amino acids. Germline assignment: CDR1 MNHEY and CDR2 SMNVEV (reference sequence).

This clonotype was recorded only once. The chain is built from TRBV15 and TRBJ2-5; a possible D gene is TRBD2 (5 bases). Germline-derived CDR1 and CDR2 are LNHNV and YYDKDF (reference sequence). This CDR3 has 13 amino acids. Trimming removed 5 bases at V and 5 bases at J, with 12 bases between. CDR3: CATSLLVQETQYF. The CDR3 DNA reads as TGTGCCACCAGCTTACTAGTACAGGAGACCCAGTACTTC.

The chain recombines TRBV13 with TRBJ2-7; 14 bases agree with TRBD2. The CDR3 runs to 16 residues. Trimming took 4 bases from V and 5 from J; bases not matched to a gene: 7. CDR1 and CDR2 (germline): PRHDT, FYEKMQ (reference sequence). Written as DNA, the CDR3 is TGTGCCAGCAGCTACCAATTGACTAGCGGGAGGGACGAGCAGTACTTC. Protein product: CASSYQLTSGRDEQYF. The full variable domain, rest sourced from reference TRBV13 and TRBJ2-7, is AAGVIQSPRHLIKEKRETATLKCYPIPRHDTVYWYQQGPGQDPQFLISFYEKMQSDKGSIPDRFSAQQFSDYHSELNMSSLELGDSALYFCASSYQLTSGRDEQYFGPGTRLTVT.

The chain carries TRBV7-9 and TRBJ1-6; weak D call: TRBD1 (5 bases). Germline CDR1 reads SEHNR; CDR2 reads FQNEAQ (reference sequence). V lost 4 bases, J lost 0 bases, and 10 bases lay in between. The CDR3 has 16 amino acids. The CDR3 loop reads CASSSTGGSYNSPLHF. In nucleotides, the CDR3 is TGTGCCAGCAGCTCTACCGGGGGCTCCTATAATTCACCCCTCCACTTT.

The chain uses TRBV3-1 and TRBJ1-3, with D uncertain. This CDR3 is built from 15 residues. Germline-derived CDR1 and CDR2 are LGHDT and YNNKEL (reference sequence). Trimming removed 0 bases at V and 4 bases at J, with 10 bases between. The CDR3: CASSQEAATGNTIYF. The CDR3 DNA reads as TGTGCCAGCAGCCAAGAGGCGGCGACGGGAAACACCATATATTTT.

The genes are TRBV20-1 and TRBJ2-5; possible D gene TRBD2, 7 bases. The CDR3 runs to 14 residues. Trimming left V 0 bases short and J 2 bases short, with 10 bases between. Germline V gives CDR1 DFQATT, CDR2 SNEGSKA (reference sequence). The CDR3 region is CSARERGPQETQYF. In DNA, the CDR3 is TGCAGTGCTAGAGAGCGGGGGCCACAAGAGACCCAGTACTTC.